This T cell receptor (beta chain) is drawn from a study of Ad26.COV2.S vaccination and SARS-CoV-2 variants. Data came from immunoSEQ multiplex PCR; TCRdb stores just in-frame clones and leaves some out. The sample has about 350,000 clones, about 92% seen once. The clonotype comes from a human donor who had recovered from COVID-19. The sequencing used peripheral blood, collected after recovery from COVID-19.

This chain's CDR3 is CSVEPPGLAADTYNEQFF. CDR3 DNA: TGCAGCGTTGAGCCCCCCGGACTAGCAGCCGATACCTACAATGAGCAGTTCTTC. V gene TRBV29-1 combines with J gene TRBJ2-1, with TRBD2 matching over 8 bases. This CDR3 contains 18 residues. Germline trimming cut 3 bases from V and 2 bases from J; bases unmatched to any gene: 15. Per the germline V gene, CDR1 is SQVTM and CDR2 is ANQGSEA.